The 15 T cell receptor beta chains below come from one sample, sequenced in a study of T cells in women clearing cervical HPV infection (dated by TCRdb to 2017 to 2018). Library preparation employed the immunoSEQ multiplex PCR assay. The source is immuneACCESS, and TCRdb retained only in-frame sequences with V and J called. Part of the clones is not carried over; for the studies checked, unresolved V genes explain less than half of this, and the remainder is unexplained. This sample's table carries approximately 35,000 clones. The ten largest clones take up under 8% of the sample. Sequencing was carried out using blood buffy coat. Receptors were obtained from a woman aged 18 to 75 with a cervical HPV16 infection that either progressed to CIN3+ or cleared (not recorded which).

On this clone itself: An end of the junction differs from the germline gene, which may be a read error. The CDR3 end falls 3 residues outside the read, so it is completed with the germline J gene. The chain joins TRBV7-7 to TRBJ2-6; D is perhaps TRBD2 (7 bases). The CDR3 has 15 amino acids. In germline, CDR1 is SSHAT, CDR2 FNYEAQ (reference sequence). Here the CDR3 reads CASSPGGTGANVLTF. The covered CDR3 bases are TGTGCTAGCAGCCCGGGGGGCACTGGGGCCAACGTC.

Remarks on this clone: The sequenced fragment ends 3 residues before the CDR3 boundary, so the rest is inferred from the germline J gene. This chain links TRBV7-2 with TRBJ2-1; TRBD1 matches at 10 bases. Germline values: CDR1 SGHTA, CDR2 FQGNSA. After removal of 5 bases from V and 5 bases from J, the junction contained 6 bases not matched to a gene. CDR3 size: 15 residues. The CDR3 spells CASSTRTGGHNEQFF. The CDR3 bases that were read are TGTGCCAGCAGCACCCGGACAGGGGGACACAATGAG.

Comment on this clone: The read falls 3 residues short of the CDR3 end, and the missing part is taken from the germline J gene. The chain links TRBV20-1 to TRBJ2-2; 13 bases fit TRBD2. CDR1 DFQATT and CDR2 SNEGSKA come from the germline V gene (reference sequence). The CDR3 extends over 14 amino acids. Losses at the gene ends were 6 bases for V and 7 bases for J; bases not matched to a gene: 5. Partial CDR3 DNA: TGCAGTGCCCTGGGACTAGCGGGGTTCGGGGAG. The encoded protein is CSALGLAGFGE. The CDR3 in its entirety is CSALGLAGFGELFF.

As regards this clone: Coverage ceases 3 residues before the CDR3 finishes, and the germline J gene fills in the end. The chain joins TRBV30 to TRBJ2-7, with 9 bases aligning to TRBD1. The trim removed 2 bases at V and 6 bases at J, leaving 11 bases unmatched. Germline V gene lookup returns CDR1 GTSNPN and CDR2 SVGIG (reference sequence). CDR3 length: 15 amino acids. The DNA read from the CDR3 is TGTGCCTGGAGTAGTAGGGACAGGGTAAATCGCGAG. The encoded protein is CAWSSRDRVNRE. The full CDR3 is CAWSSRDRVNREQYF.

The DNA read from the CDR3 is TGTGCCACCAACTTAGATTCCGGCTCCTACAATGAG. Encoded protein: CATNLDSGSYNE. The complete CDR3 reads CATNLDSGSYNEQFF. The chain has TRBV2 and TRBJ2-1, with D unresolved. The read gets to within 3 residues of the CDR3 end, and the germline J gene fills in the rest. The V end lost 10 bases, the J end lost 0 bases, and 16 bases lay between the germline ends. The CDR3 totals 15 residues. CDR1 is SNHLY, CDR2 FYNNEI, per germline.

In regard to this clone: The CDR3 end is not reached by the read, which stops 3 residues before it; the germline J gene fills it in. The genes are TRBV7-9 and TRBJ2-1; possibly TRBD2 for D (6 bases). Trimming took off 2 bases at V and 0 bases at J, with 8 bases between the two ends. There are 15 residues in the CDR3. Germline V lookup: CDR1 SEHNR, CDR2 FQNEAQ (reference sequence). CDR3 residues: CASSLMTSSYNEQFF. The DNA read from the CDR3 is TGTGCCAGCAGCTTAATGACTAGCTCCTACAATGAG.

Remarks on this clone: The read ends 3 residues early relative to the CDR3; the germline J gene fills the gap. The chain combines TRBV20-1 with TRBJ2-2; D not resolved. In germline, CDR1 is DFQATT, CDR2 SNEGSKA (reference sequence). With 0 bases removed from V and 0 bases from J, the gap between germline ends came to 8 bases. There are 15 residues in the CDR3. The sequenced CDR3 bases are TGCAGTGCTAGAGAAGATCGCGCGAACACCGGGGAG. Its translation: CSAREDRANTGE. The entire CDR3 protein reads CSAREDRANTGELFF.

Details on this clone: With the read ending 3 residues before the CDR3 end, the germline J gene is used to fill in that end. The chain combines TRBV18 with TRBJ1-1; maybe TRBD1 (6 bases). CDR1 is KGHSH, CDR2 LQKENI, per germline. The CDR3 runs 15 residues. The CDR3 sequence: CASSPTSGGTDTAFF. CDR3 bases read: TGTGCCAGCTCACCAACTAGCGGGGGCACAGATACG.

In the case of this clone: Read coverage stops 3 residues before the CDR3 terminus; the germline J gene supplies the remainder. The chain is built from TRBV5-8 and TRBJ2-2; possible D gene TRBD1, 6 bases. CDR1 and CDR2 (germline): SGHTS, YDEGEE. CDR3 length equals 15 residues. The CDR3 sequence is CASSPGDRSREKLFF. The DNA read from the CDR3 is TGTGCCAGCAGCCCCGGCGACAGGTCTCGCGAAAAG. Combining the CDR3 with reference TRBV5-8 and TRBJ2-2 gives the whole variable domain EAGVTQSPTHLIKTRGQQATLRCSPISGHTSVYWYQQALGLGLQFLLWYDEGEERNRGNFPPRFSGRQFPNYSSELNVNALELEDSALYLCASSPGDRSREKLFFGEGSRLTVL.

Concerning this clone itself: From the germline J gene comes the end of the CDR3, since the read stops 3 residues before it. The chain joins TRBV18 to TRBJ1-1, with D possibly being TRBD1 (6 bases). This CDR3 contains 17 residues. Germline V gene sequence: CDR1 KGHSH, CDR2 LQKENI. With 3 bases removed from V and 5 bases from J, the gap between germline ends came to 22 bases. The covered CDR3 bases are TGTGCCAGCTCACCCGGGGGGGTCGCGGGGGCGAGGACTGAA. Translation: CASSPGGVAGARTE. The entire CDR3 protein is CASSPGGVAGARTEAFF.

To note about this clone: Read data end 3 residues before the CDR3 end; the end is taken from the germline J gene. This chain links TRBV5-6 with TRBJ2-1; a weak D match, TRBD1 (5 bases). Trimming pared 2 bases from V and 9 bases from J, leaving 12 bases between. This CDR3 comprises 13 residues. Germline values: CDR1 SGHDT, CDR2 YYEEEE. The chain's CDR3 is CASSLDSPPEQFF. The CDR3 bases that were read are TGTGCCAGCAGCTTAGACAGCCCCCCTGAG. The entire variable domain, with the rest obtained from reference TRBV5-6 and TRBJ2-1, is as follows: DAGVTQSPTHLIKTRGQQVTLRCSPKSGHDTVSWYQQALGQGPQFIFQYYEEEERQRGNFPDRFSGHQFPNYSSELNVNALLLGDSALYLCASSLDSPPEQFFGPGTRLTVL.

As concerns this clone: The CDR3 end falls 3 residues outside the read, so it is completed with the germline J gene. V is TRBV6-2 or TRBV6-3 and J is TRBJ2-7; maybe TRBD2 (5 bases). Germline V gene data show CDR1 as MNHEY and CDR2 as SVGEGT. Trimming removed 4 bases from V and 2 bases from J, with 15 bases in between. CDR3 length equals 15 residues. Incomplete CDR3 DNA: TGTGCCAGCAGTTCCCGGACTCTCCCCCCCTACGAG. This codes for CASSSRTLPPYE. The whole CDR3 is CASSSRTLPPYEQYF.

The sequenced CDR3 bases are TGTGCCAGCAGTGATATTAGGACAGGGATC. Its protein product is CASSDIRTGI. In full, the CDR3 reads CASSDIRTGIYTF. This chain uses TRBV2 with TRBJ1-2, with 8 bases fitting TRBD1. The read ends 3 residues before the CDR3 terminus; that terminus is restored from the germline J gene. This CDR3 spans 13 amino acids. Germline loops: CDR1 SNHLY, CDR2 FYNNEI.

In the case of this clone: The read terminates 3 residues ahead of where the CDR3 ends, so the germline J gene completes it. This sequence joins TRBV18 and TRBJ2-4, with 9 bases fitting TRBD1. Germline values: CDR1 KGHSH, CDR2 LQKENI. The CDR3 is 14 amino acids. CDR3 region: CASSGGQGLDGQYF. The CDR3 bases that were read are TGTGCCAGCTCCGGGGGACAGGGATTAGATGGT.

Regarding this clone: From the germline J gene comes the end of the CDR3, since the read stops 3 residues before it. The chain links TRBV2 to TRBJ2-3, with TRBD1 as a possible D gene (7 bases). This CDR3 has 14 amino acids. Germline values: CDR1 SNHLY, CDR2 FYNNEI. V gave up 6 bases and J gave up 5 bases, with 15 bases separating them. CDR3 amino acids: CASRAGQSGDTQYF. The CDR3 DNA, read in part, is TGTGCCAGCAGGGCGGGACAGTCCGGAGATACG.